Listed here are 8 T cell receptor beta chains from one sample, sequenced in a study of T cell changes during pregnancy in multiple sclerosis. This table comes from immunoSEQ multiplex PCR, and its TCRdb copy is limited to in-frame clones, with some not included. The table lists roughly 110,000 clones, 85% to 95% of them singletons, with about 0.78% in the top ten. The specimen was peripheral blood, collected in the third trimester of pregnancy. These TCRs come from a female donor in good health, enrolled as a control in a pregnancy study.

CDR3 DNA sequence: TGTGCCAGCAGGGGACAGGGGTTTCAGCCCCAGCATTTT. Amino acid sequence: CASRGQGFQPQHF. The rearrangement uses TRBV6-1 and TRBJ1-5, with TRBD1 matching 10 bases. Germline CDR1 reads MNHNS; CDR2 reads SASEGT. J gave up 6 bases and V 6 bases, and 2 bases lay outside the gene matches. CDR3 length: 13 amino acids.

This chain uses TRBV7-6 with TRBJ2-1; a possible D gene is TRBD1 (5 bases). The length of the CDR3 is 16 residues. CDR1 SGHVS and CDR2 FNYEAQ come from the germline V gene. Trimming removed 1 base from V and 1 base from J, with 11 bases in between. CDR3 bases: TGTGCCAGCAGCTTAGAGGGGCTCCAATCCTACAATGAGCAGTTCTTC. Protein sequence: CASSLEGLQSYNEQFF.

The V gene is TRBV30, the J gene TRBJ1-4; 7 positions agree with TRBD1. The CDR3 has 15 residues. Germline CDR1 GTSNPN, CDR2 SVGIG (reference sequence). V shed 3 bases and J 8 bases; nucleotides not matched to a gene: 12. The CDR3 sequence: CAWSPYEGAGEKLFF. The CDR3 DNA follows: TGTGCCTGGAGCCCCTACGAGGGGGCAGGAGAAAAACTGTTTTTT.

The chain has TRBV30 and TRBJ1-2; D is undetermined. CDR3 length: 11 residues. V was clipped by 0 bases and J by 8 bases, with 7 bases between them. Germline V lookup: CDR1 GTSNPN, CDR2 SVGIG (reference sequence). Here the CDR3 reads CAWSVQVGYTF. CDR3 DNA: TGTGCCTGGAGTGTTCAGGTCGGCTACACCTTC.

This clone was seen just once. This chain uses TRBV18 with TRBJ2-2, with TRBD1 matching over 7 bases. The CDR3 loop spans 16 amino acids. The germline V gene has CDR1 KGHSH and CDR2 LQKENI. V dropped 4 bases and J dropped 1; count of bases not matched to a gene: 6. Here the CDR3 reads CASSLRQGRNTGELFF. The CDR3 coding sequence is TGTGCCAGCTCACTAAGACAGGGAAGGAACACCGGGGAGCTGTTTTTT.

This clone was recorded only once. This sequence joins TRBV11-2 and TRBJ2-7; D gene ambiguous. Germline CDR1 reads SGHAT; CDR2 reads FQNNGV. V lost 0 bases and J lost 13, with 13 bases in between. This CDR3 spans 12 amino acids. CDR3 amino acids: CASSLDRSITYF. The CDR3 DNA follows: TGTGCCAGCAGCTTAGACAGGTCTATCACCTACTTC.

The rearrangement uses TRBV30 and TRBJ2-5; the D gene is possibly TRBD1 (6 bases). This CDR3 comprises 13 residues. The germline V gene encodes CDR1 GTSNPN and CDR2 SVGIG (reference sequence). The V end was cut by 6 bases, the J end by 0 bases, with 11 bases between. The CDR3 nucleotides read TGTGCCTGTTCCACAGGGAACCAAGAGACCCAGTACTTC. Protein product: CACSTGNQETQYF.

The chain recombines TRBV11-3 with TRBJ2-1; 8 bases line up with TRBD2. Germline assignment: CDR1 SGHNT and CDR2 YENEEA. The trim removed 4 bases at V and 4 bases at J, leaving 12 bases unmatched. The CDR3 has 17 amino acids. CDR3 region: CASSSALGRGGYNEQFF. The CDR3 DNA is TGTGCCAGCAGCTCGGCCCTCGGGAGGGGGGGTTACAATGAGCAGTTCTTC.